The rows below give T cell receptor beta chains drawn from one sample of a study of cytomegalovirus exposure and HLA in healthy donors. Assay: immunoSEQ multiplex PCR; the TCRdb copy retains only in-frame clones and omits some. The data show some 120,000 clones, over 70% seen once. Sequencing was done on a sample of PBMCs. All receptors come from a man in his thirties or forties in good health and CMV-seronegative. Both conserved end residues are part of each CDR3. A D gene is named only where the DNA matches it firmly. Clone size is given for some rows only: seen once, a few or many times, or a class if the clone is expanded.

TRBV13	TRBJ1-4	-	-	CASSLGWRANEKLFF	TGTGCCAGCAGCTTAGGCTGGAGAGCTAATGAAAAACTGTTTTTT
TRBV7-2	TRBJ2-5	-	TRBD2	CASSASTSGGTWAQYF	TGTGCCAGCAGCGCCTCGACTAGCGGGGGGACTTGGGCCCAGTACTTC
TRBV5-1	TRBJ2-7	-	TRBD1	CASSLGQAIAYEQYF	TGCGCCAGCAGCCTGGGACAGGCGATAGCCTACGAGCAGTACTTC
TRBV19	TRBJ2-5	-	TRBD2	CASSKREGQETQYF	TGTGCCAGTAGTAAACGGGAGGGCCAAGAGACCCAGTACTTC
TRBV27	TRBJ2-7	once	-	CASSFARGGYEQYF	TGTGCCAGCAGTTTTGCGAGGGGGGGCTACGAGCAGTACTTC
TRBV29-1	TRBJ2-1	-	TRBD1	CSANNLKTGTLYNEQFF	TGCAGCGCTAACAATCTCAAGACAGGGACCCTTTACAATGAGCAGTTCTTC
TRBV15	TRBJ2-3	-	TRBD1	CATTRQGAPTDTQYF	TGTGCCACCACCCGACAGGGGGCTCCCACAGATACGCAGTATTTT
TRBV28	TRBJ1-1	-	-	CARVEGAEAFF	TGTGCCAGGGTCGAAGGGGCTGAAGCTTTCTTT
TRBV27	TRBJ2-5	-	-	CASSLGGWGETQYF	TGTGCCAGCAGTTTAGGAGGATGGGGTGAGACCCAGTACTTC
TRBV6-6	TRBJ1-6	once	-	CASSYSRDFNSPLHF	TGTGCCAGCAGTTACTCCAGGGATTTTAATTCACCCCTCCACTTT
TRBV5-3	TRBJ2-2	-	TRBD1	CARSFNRGAATGELFF	TGTGCCAGAAGCTTTAACAGGGGAGCGGCCACCGGGGAGCTGTTTTTT
TRBV30	TRBJ1-2	-	-	CAWRGGGGRNYGYTF	TGTGCCTGGAGAGGGGGGGGAGGACGAAACTATGGCTACACCTTC
TRBV9	TRBJ1-2	few	-	CASSVAPGTGSYGYTF	TGTGCCAGCAGCGTCGCCCCTGGTACAGGGTCCTATGGCTACACCTTC